The 5 T cell receptor beta chains presented below share a single source sample, sequenced in a study of blood T cells in healthy people across ages. It was with a sample-barcoded 5' primer and a J-beta primer mix that a second PCR of about 6 to 12 cycles was run. MiXCR, run by TCRdb on the 5' RACE reads, gives a single entry per CDR3 protein. The sample records 850,000 or so distinct CDR3 sequences, more than 25% being singletons. The sequenced sample consisted of blood. These TCRs come from an elderly woman in good health.

The sample holds many counts of this clonotype. The CDR3 sequence: CASSLQRNTEAFF. In DNA, the CDR3 is TGTGCCAGCAGCTTACAGAGGAACACTGAAGCTTTCTTT. The gene calls are TRBV7-2 and TRBJ1-1; D remains ambiguous. Germline CDR1 is SGHTA and CDR2 is FQGNSA. The CDR3 covers 13 residues. V dropped 2 bases and J dropped 1 base, with 5 bases sitting between them.

This clonotype has ten or more counts. The chain carries TRBV10-3 and TRBJ2-7, with 9 bases aligning to TRBD1. V was clipped by 9 bases and J by 2 bases; unmatched bases: 2. The CDR3 loop spans 12 amino acids. Germline CDR1 is ENHRY and CDR2 is SYGVKD. In nucleotides, the CDR3 is TGTGCCATGGGACAGGGCCCCTACGAGCAGTACTTC. Translating gives CAMGQGPYEQYF.

The V gene is TRBV4-1, the J gene TRBJ1-2, with D perhaps matching TRBD1 (5 bases). V was shortened by 3 bases and J by 0 bases, with 11 bases between the two germline ends. Germline CDR1 reads MGHRA; CDR2 reads YSYEKL. The CDR3 contains 15 residues. CDR3 sequence (DNA): TGCGCCAGCAGCCATCAGGGAGGAGCTAACTATGGCTACACCTTC. It translates to CASSHQGGANYGYTF.

This clonotype was observed many times. This chain connects TRBV6-1 to TRBJ2-3, with TRBD1 matching over 8 bases. The CDR3 length is 15 residues. V trimming: 2 bases; J trimming: 1 base; junction bases outside the gene matches: 2. CDR1 and CDR2 from the germline V gene are MNHNS and SASEGT. The CDR3 here is CASSEPGQGTDTQYF. The CDR3 DNA sequence: TGTGCCAGCAGTGAACCGGGACAGGGCACAGATACGCAGTATTTT.

The CDR3 nucleotides are TGTGCCAGCAGCTTAGATGAGGACGGCATGCGCGGCTACACCTTC. Translated, it gives CASSLDEDGMRGYTF. The chain couples TRBV7-2 to TRBJ1-2; D remains unclear. The V end lost 1 base, the J end lost 8 bases, and 17 bases lay between the germline ends. CDR1 and CDR2 (germline): SGHTA, FQGNSA. The CDR3 runs 15 residues.